In its sample, the clone carrying this TCR beta chain was seen many times. CDR3 length equals 15 residues. V was pared by 4 bases and J by 10 bases, with 17 bases between. The germline CDR1 and CDR2 sequences are SGHTA and FQGNSA. This record comes from a study of T cells in Graves' hyperthyroidism and ophthalmopathy. RNA transcripts were the template for amplifying TCR beta CDR3 regions. The primer set for the first-round RT-PCR of the TCR CDR3 was HTBI. A single record per CDR3 protein comes from TCRdb applying MiXCR to the multiplex PCR reads. In the table there are 550,000 to 600,000 distinct CDR3 sequences, around 17% of which are singletons. Absent ophthalmopathy progression within 18 months defined stable Graves' hyperthyroidism. Diagnoses rested on clinical symptoms, serum thyroxine and TRAb, thyroid ultrasound and orbital computed tomography.

The sequence came from a woman aged 18-29 years with Graves' hyperthyroidism. The rearrangement links TRBV7-2 to TRBJ1-6, with D possibly TRBD1 on 5 matching bases. The specimen sequenced was blood. CDR3 sequence (DNA): TGTGCCAGCAGCTCGCGGACACCCGGGGGGTCACCCCTCCACTTT. As protein: CASSSRTPGGSPLHF. The whole variable domain, filled in from reference TRBV7-2 and TRBJ1-6, reads GAGVSQSPSNKVTEKGKDVELRCDPISGHTALYWYRQSLGQGLEFLIYFQGNSAPDKSGLPSDRFSAERTGGSVSTLTIQRTQQEDSAVYLCASSSRTPGGSPLHFGNGTRLTVT.